This entry describes one T cell receptor beta chain. This sample was included in a study of control samples from healthy donors and cancer patients. Germline assignment: CDR1 SGHRS and CDR2 YFSETQ. The CDR3 loop spans 15 amino acids. Trimming cost V 1 base and J 4 bases, with 12 bases left between them. Some clones are missing from TCRdb's copy, which holds only in-frame ones; the method was immunoSEQ multiplex PCR. This sample has 250,000 to 300,000 clones; about four fifths occur once, and the top ten carry 10% to 15%. The sequencing input was PBMCs. The J gene is TRBJ2-1, the V gene TRBV5-1; D is unresolved. The origin of this receptor is a woman aged 55 to 70 with lung cancer. The CDR3 is CASSLTGEVYNEQFF. The DNA for the CDR3 is TGCGCCAGCAGCTTGACGGGTGAGGTTTACAATGAGCAGTTCTTC.